What follows are 26 T cell receptor beta chains derived from one specimen sequenced in a study of beta chain features in type 1 diabetes. Since all of the isolated RNA was reverse transcribed, expressed TCRB transcripts were what got sequenced. Assay: immunoSEQ multiplex PCR; the TCRdb copy retains only in-frame clones and omits some. The data hold about 360,000 clones, with roughly 12% observed a single time. Sequencing was done on a sample of naive CD4+ T cells from blood. Source of these receptors: a man younger than 30 in good health.

This chain joins TRBV28 and TRBJ1-1; D remains ambiguous. Looked up from germline, CDR1 is MDHEN and CDR2 is SYDVKM. CDR3 length equals 14 residues. The V end lost 6 bases, the J end lost 3 bases, and 14 bases lay between the germline ends. The CDR3 protein is CASSLKLSHTEAFF. CDR3 bases: TGTGCCAGCAGCCTCAAGCTTAGTCACACTGAAGCTTTCTTT.

This clone was seen a handful of times. The chain carries TRBV7-2 and TRBJ2-7; possibly TRBD1 for D (5 bases). CDR1 and CDR2 (germline): SGHTA, FQGNSA. The V and J ends lost 4 bases and 2 bases respectively, with 15 bases between them. The CDR3 extends over 15 amino acids. The CDR3 DNA is TGTGCCAGCAGCTCACCGACAGTCGGAACCTACGAGCAGTACTTC. Protein sequence: CASSSPTVGTYEQYF.

The sample holds a few counts of this clone. The rearrangement joins TRBV7-9 to TRBJ2-4, with D possibly TRBD1 on 6 matching bases. The ends were cut back, 4 bases at V and 4 bases at J, with 11 bases in the middle. CDR3 length: 14 amino acids. Germline V gene lookup returns CDR1 SEHNR and CDR2 FQNEAQ (reference sequence). CDR3 region: CASSSDSRKNIQYF. The CDR3 coding sequence is TGTGCCAGCAGCTCGGACAGCCGAAAAAACATTCAGTACTTC.

This clone appeared a few times. This sequence joins TRBV27 and TRBJ1-1; D unclear. V dropped 7 bases and J dropped 4 bases, with 13 bases sitting between them. The CDR3 is 13 amino acids. Germline V CDR1 and CDR2: MNHEY, SMNVEV (reference sequence). CDR3 DNA sequence: TGTGCCAGCAATGACCTAGGCAGCACTGAAGCTTTCTTT. This gives the protein CASNDLGSTEAFF.

The chain has TRBV4-1 and TRBJ1-2; D possibly corresponds to TRBD1 (5 bases). The V gene lost 4 bases and the J gene lost 4 bases, with 19 bases spanning the gap. The CDR3 contains 16 residues. In germline, CDR1 is MGHRA, CDR2 YSYEKL. CDR3 loop: CASSLSIPDSLYGYTF. The CDR3 DNA sequence: TGCGCCAGCAGCCTATCAATTCCTGACAGCCTCTATGGCTACACCTTC.

This clone has ten or more counts. The genes are TRBV30 and TRBJ2-1; 10 bases match TRBD2. V lost 2 bases, J lost 3 bases, and 4 bases stayed unmatched. The CDR3 covers 15 residues. Germline V gives CDR1 GTSNPN, CDR2 SVGIG (reference sequence). As DNA, the CDR3 is TGTGCCTGGAGTCGTACTAGCGGGATCTACAATGAGCAGTTCTTC. It yields the protein CAWSRTSGIYNEQFF.

The gene calls are TRBV7-2 and TRBJ2-3; 13 nucleotides match TRBD2. Germline values: CDR1 SGHTA, CDR2 FQGNSA. The CDR3 totals 17 residues. V trimming: 4 bases; J trimming: 6 bases; junction bases outside the gene matches: 10. The CDR3 sequence is CASSSDWTSGRYDTQYF. DNA of the CDR3: TGTGCCAGCAGCTCCGACTGGACTAGCGGGAGATACGATACGCAGTATTTT.

This rearrangement joins TRBV18 to TRBJ1-1; 7 bases match TRBD1. There are 15 residues in the CDR3. V gave up 4 bases and J gave up 1 base; unmatched junction bases: 6. CDR1 KGHSH and CDR2 LQKENI come from the germline V gene. In DNA form, the CDR3 reads TGTGCCAGCTCACGACAGGGTGTGGGGAACACTGAAGCTTTCTTT. Translating gives CASSRQGVGNTEAFF.

The chain has TRBV7-9 and TRBJ2-7; 9 positions match TRBD1. Germline V gene sequence: CDR1 SEHNR, CDR2 FQNEAQ (reference sequence). This CDR3 has 14 amino acids. The V and J ends lost 5 bases and 4 bases, in that order; junction bases with no gene match: 6. The CDR3 sequence is CASSTGGAGYEQYF. The CDR3 DNA reads TGTGCCAGCAGCACAGGGGGCGCAGGTTACGAGCAGTACTTC.

This clone appeared a few times. The chain employs TRBV19 and TRBJ2-2; a possible D gene is TRBD2 (6 bases). The CDR3 loop spans 16 amino acids. Trimming pared 6 bases from V and 5 bases from J, leaving 19 bases between. CDR1 and CDR2 (germline): LNHDA, SQIVND (reference sequence). CDR3 bases: TGTGCCAGTAGACCTGGGGGAATCCGGGGGACCGGGGAGCTGTTTTTT. This sequence encodes CASRPGGIRGTGELFF.

J is TRBJ2-2 and V is TRBV30; D may be TRBD2 (5 bases). Germline CDR1 GTSNPN, CDR2 SVGIG (reference sequence). V was cut by 0 bases and J by 7 bases, with 9 bases left in between. The CDR3 runs 13 residues. CDR3 DNA: TGTGCCTGGAGTGTTGGGAGTGTCGGGGAGCTGTTTTTT. Translation gives CAWSVGSVGELFF.

The chain couples TRBV7-9 to TRBJ1-3; the D gene is possibly TRBD1 (6 bases). The CDR3 is 16 residues long. The germline V and J ends were trimmed by 7 bases and 0 bases, with 16 bases remaining between them. Germline CDR1 SEHNR, CDR2 FQNEAQ (reference sequence). The CDR3 region has the DNA TGTGCCAGCACCCCGACAGGCCCTGCCTCTGGAAACACCATATATTTT. Its translation is CASTPTGPASGNTIYF. Full variable domain (missing parts from reference TRBV7-9 and TRBJ1-3): DTGVSQNPRHKITKRGQNVTFRCDPISEHNRLYWYRQTLGQGPEFLTYFQNEAQLEKSRLLSDRFSAERPKGSFSTLEIQRTEQGDSAMYLCASTPTGPASGNTIYFGEGSWLTVV.

This clone has a handful of counts. V and J are TRBV7-6 and TRBJ2-7; perhaps TRBD2 as D (6 bases). CDR1 SGHVS and CDR2 FNYEAQ come from the germline V gene. CDR3 size: 16 residues. V lost 5 bases, J lost 2 bases, and 19 bases lay in between. CDR3 region: CASSPRGAGLTYEQYF. The CDR3 bases are TGTGCCAGCAGCCCCCGCGGGGCAGGGTTAACCTACGAGCAGTACTTC.

V and J are TRBV29-1 and TRBJ2-1; 9 bases match TRBD2. The ends lost 8 bases at V and 8 bases at J; junction bases unmatched: 7. The germline gives CDR1 SQVTM, CDR2 ANQGSEA. The CDR3 has 12 residues. CDR3 nucleotides: TGCAGCTTAGCGGGAGTAGACGATGAGCAGTTCTTC. The encoded protein is CSLAGVDDEQFF.

The chain carries TRBV4-2 and TRBJ2-3, with 8 bases lining up with TRBD2. This CDR3 comprises 16 residues. V lost 1 base, J lost 4 bases, and 7 bases stayed unmatched. Germline values: CDR1 LGHNA, CDR2 YNFKEQ. The CDR3 DNA reads as TGTGCCAGCAGCCAAGTAGAAGCGGGAGCAGCAGATACGCAGTATTTT. It is translated as CASSQVEAGAADTQYF.

This sequence joins TRBV9 and TRBJ1-2; 12 bases map to TRBD1. The CDR3 runs to 15 residues. The germline V gene encodes CDR1 SGDLS and CDR2 YYNGEE. The ends lost 3 bases at V and 7 bases at J; junction bases unmatched: 7. CDR3 sequence (DNA): TGTGCCAGCAGCGGACTGGGACAGGGGGCGCGTGGCTACACCTTC. Residues: CASSGLGQGARGYTF. The full variable domain, its missing parts supplied by reference TRBV9 and TRBJ1-2, is DSGVTQTPKHLITATGQRVTLRCSPRSGDLSVYWYQQSLDQGLQFLIQYYNGEERAKGNILERFSAQQFPDLHSELNLSSLELGDSALYFCASSGLGQGARGYTFGSGTRLTVV.

This clone was found a few times. The chain employs TRBV9 and TRBJ2-7; TRBD1 matches at 10 bases. Germline V gene sequence: CDR1 SGDLS, CDR2 YYNGEE. The CDR3 has 17 residues. Losses at the gene ends were 0 bases for V and 3 bases for J; bases not matched to a gene: 9. As DNA, the CDR3 is TGTGCCAGCAGCGTAGCTACGGGGACAGGGGCCGTCTACGAGCAGTACTTC. Translation: CASSVATGTGAVYEQYF.

This clone was found a few times. The chain couples TRBV5-1 to TRBJ1-2; possibly TRBD1 for D (5 bases). V was cut by 4 bases and J by 7 bases, with 14 bases left in between. The CDR3 is 13 amino acids. Germline CDR1 reads SGHRS; CDR2 reads YFSETQ. CDR3 bases: TGCGCCAGCAGCACCGCCGATCAGGGTGGCTACACCTTC. This codes for CASSTADQGGYTF.

A remark on this clone: In the same sample, other DNA sequences code for this CDR3. The rearrangement joins TRBV18 to TRBJ2-1; 9 bases fit TRBD1. The CDR3 is 15 amino acids. Germline trimming cut 1 base from V and 4 bases from J; bases unmatched to any gene: 2. The V gene's germline CDR1 is KGHSH and CDR2 LQKENI. The DNA for the CDR3 is TGTGCCAGCTCACCACGGACAGGGGCATACAATGAGCAGTTCTTC. This translates into CASSPRTGAYNEQFF. The full variable domain, completed using reference TRBV18 and TRBJ2-1, is NAGVMQNPRHLVRRRGQEARLRCSPMKGHSHVYWYRQLPEEGLKFMVYLQKENIIDESGMPKERFSAEFPKEGPSILRIQQVVRGDSAAYFCASSPRTGAYNEQFFGPGTRLTVL.

This CDR3 is CASSPVGLRSGNTIYF. The CDR3 nucleotides read TGTGCCAGCTCACCGGTAGGACTCCGCTCTGGAAACACCATATATTTT. This chain connects TRBV18 to TRBJ1-3; D call uncertain. Germline V gene data show CDR1 as KGHSH and CDR2 as LQKENI. The CDR3 is 16 amino acids. V was trimmed by 3 bases and J by 0 bases, leaving 12 bases between them.

The V and J genes are TRBV11-2 and TRBJ2-7; D remains unclear. Trimming took 1 base from V and 2 from J, leaving 9 bases between them. The CDR3 is 14 amino acids. The germline gives CDR1 SGHAT, CDR2 FQNNGV. CDR3 amino acids: CASSLGGITYEQYF. For the CDR3, the DNA is TGTGCCAGCAGCTTAGGTGGCATCACCTACGAGCAGTACTTC.

The chain combines TRBV7-2 with TRBJ1-1; TRBD1 matches at 7 bases. CDR3 length: 13 amino acids. Germline-derived CDR1 and CDR2 are SGHTA and FQGNSA. V was clipped by 5 bases and J by 11 bases; unmatched bases: 11. The CDR3 region is CASSQGTASLAFF. Written as DNA, the CDR3 is TGTGCCAGCAGCCAAGGGACAGCCTCACTGGCTTTCTTT.

The CDR3 DNA is TGTGCCAGCAGCGGGGCCGCGGAGGGTTGGAACACTGAAGCTTTCTTT. It yields the protein CASSGAAEGWNTEAFF. V and J are TRBV9 and TRBJ1-1; D gene uncertain. The CDR3 runs 16 residues. Germline CDR1 is SGDLS and CDR2 is YYNGEE. V lost 3 bases and J 1 base, leaving 16 bases between the germline ends.

V is TRBV4-3 and J is TRBJ2-2; TRBD2 aligns across 11 bases. After removal of 4 bases from V and 4 bases from J, the junction contained 11 bases not matched to a gene. CDR1 is LGHNA, CDR2 YSLEER, per germline. This CDR3 spans 18 amino acids. CDR3 residues: CASSPTRLAGWVTGELFF. The CDR3, as DNA: TGCGCCAGCAGCCCGACCAGACTAGCGGGGTGGGTCACCGGGGAGCTGTTTTTT.

In this sample, this clone turned up a few times. The V call is TRBV5-1, the J call TRBJ2-7, with 8 bases fitting TRBD1. The CDR3 runs 16 residues. V lost 3 bases and J lost 7; bases outside the gene matches: 15. Germline V gene lookup returns CDR1 SGHRS and CDR2 YFSETQ. Here the CDR3 reads CASSSSPGTGFGEQYF. The CDR3 bases are TGCGCCAGCAGCTCCTCTCCCGGGACAGGCTTCGGGGAGCAGTACTTC.

The DNA of the CDR3 is TGCGCCAGCAGCTTGGATATGGGGGGACGACAGCCCCAGCATTTT. Its translation is CASSLDMGGRQPQHF. The chain is built from TRBV5-1 and TRBJ1-5, with a weak D call TRBD1 (5 bases). Germline V CDR1 and CDR2: SGHRS, YFSETQ. CDR3 length: 15 residues. V was trimmed by 0 bases and J by 7 bases, leaving 14 bases between them. Combining the CDR3 with reference TRBV5-1 and TRBJ1-5 gives the whole variable domain KAGVTQTPRYLIKTRGQQVTLSCSPISGHRSVSWYQQTPGQGLQFLFEYFSETQRNKGNFPGRFSGRQFSNSRSEMNVSTLELGDSALYLCASSLDMGGRQPQHFGDGTRLSIL.